This TCR beta chain was profiled in a study of post-analysis software for immune sequencing data. Study-wide results and caveats: In patients, roughly five TRBV segments were more frequent than in controls, with TRBV5-6, TRBV5-1 and TRBV20-1 among them.

About this clonotype: Antigen: not known. This may be a read error, as it is one base from a much larger clone.

Incorporated into the TCR beta cDNA libraries were unique molecular identifiers, which served to reduce PCR and sequencing biases. One entry per CDR3 protein, called by TCRdb with MiXCR from the PCR reads. In the table there are about 210,000 distinct CDR3 sequences, 29% of which are singletons. This CDR3 has 14 amino acids. The germline V and J ends were trimmed by 6 bases and 8 bases, with 19 bases remaining between them. This TCR was sampled from a girl younger than 18 with multiple sclerosis. Sequencing input: blood. This chain links TRBV12-3 or TRBV12-4 with TRBJ1-2; D is perhaps TRBD1 (5 bases). CDR3 nucleotides: TGTGCCAGCAGCCGCTCCGAGACAGTGGACGGCTACACCTTC. Encoded protein: CASSRSETVDGYTF.